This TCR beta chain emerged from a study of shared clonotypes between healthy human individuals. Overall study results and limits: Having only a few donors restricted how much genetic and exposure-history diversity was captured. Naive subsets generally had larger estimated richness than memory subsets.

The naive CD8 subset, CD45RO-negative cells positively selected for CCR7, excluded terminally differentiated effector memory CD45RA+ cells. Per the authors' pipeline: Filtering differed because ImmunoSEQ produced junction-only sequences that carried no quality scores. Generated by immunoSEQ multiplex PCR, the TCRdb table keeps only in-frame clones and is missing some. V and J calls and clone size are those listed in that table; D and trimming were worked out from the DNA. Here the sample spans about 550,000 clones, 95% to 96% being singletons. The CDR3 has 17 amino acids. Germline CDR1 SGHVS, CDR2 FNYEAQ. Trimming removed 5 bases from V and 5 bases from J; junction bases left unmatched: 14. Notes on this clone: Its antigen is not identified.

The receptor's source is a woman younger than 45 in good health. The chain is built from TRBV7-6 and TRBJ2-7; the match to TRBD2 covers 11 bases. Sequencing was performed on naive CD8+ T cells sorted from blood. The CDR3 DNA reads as TGTGCCAGCAGCCCGGCTCGGGCTAGCGGGAGGTCGGACGAGCAGTACTTC. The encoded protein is CASSPARASGRSDEQYF.